This passage covers 5 T cell receptor beta chains from one sample sequenced in a study of type 1 regulatory T cells. No antigen has been assigned to these receptors. TCRdb fed the reads into MiXCR, producing one record per CDR3 protein. The table records 25,000 or so distinct CDR3 sequences, less than 60% of them present only once. Sequencing was carried out using cultured T cells, either the whole culture or a sorted T cell fraction (not recorded which). The receptors shown here come from a human donor in good health.

This chain links TRBV7-2 with TRBJ2-3; D is unresolved. The CDR3 is 12 amino acids. The V gene lost 1 base and the J gene lost 2 bases, with 1 base spanning the gap. Germline V gene data show CDR1 as SGHTA and CDR2 as FQGNSA. CDR3 sequence reads: CASSLDTDTQYF. The CDR3 coding sequence is TGTGCCAGCAGCTTAGACACAGATACGCAGTATTTT.

Here the CDR3 reads CASALQGGDTEAFF. DNA for the CDR3: TGTGCTAGTGCCCTACAGGGAGGGGACACTGAAGCTTTCTTT. This chain joins TRBV12-5 and TRBJ1-1; perhaps TRBD1 as D (6 bases). The CDR3 loop spans 14 amino acids. Germline CDR1 is LGHNT and CDR2 is FRNRAP. Between the trimmed V and J ends, which lost 7 bases and 3 bases, there was a span of 15 bases.

The gene calls are TRBV12-3 or TRBV12-4 and TRBJ1-2; D possibly corresponds to TRBD1 (5 bases). The CDR3 loop spans 14 amino acids. Trimming stripped 7 bases from V and 2 bases from J, with 14 bases between. CDR3 residues: CASTNRGENYGYTF. Written as DNA, the CDR3 is TGTGCCAGCACCAACAGAGGGGAGAACTATGGCTACACCTTC.

A few counts support this clonotype. This chain uses TRBV7-2 with TRBJ2-7, with D perhaps TRBD1 (6 bases). Germline V gives CDR1 SGHTA, CDR2 FQGNSA. Trimming cost V 3 bases and J 2 bases, with 14 bases left between them. The CDR3 extends over 15 amino acids. The CDR3: CASSFLRGPTYEQYF. The CDR3 coding sequence is TGTGCCAGCAGCTTCCTCAGGGGACCTACCTACGAGCAGTACTTC. The full variable domain, with the rest looked up from reference TRBV7-2 and TRBJ2-7, is GAGVSQSPSNKVTEKGKDVELRCDPISGHTALYWYRQSLGQGLEFLIYFQGNSAPDKSGLPSDRFSAERTGGSVSTLTIQRTQQEDSAVYLCASSFLRGPTYEQYFGPGTRLTVT.

This clonotype turned up a few times. The chain is built from TRBV6-5 and TRBJ1-2; a weak D match, TRBD1 (5 bases). Germline-derived CDR1 and CDR2 are MNHEY and SVGAGI. The CDR3 totals 17 residues. The germline V and J ends were trimmed by 0 bases and 0 bases, with 14 bases remaining between them. Written as DNA, the CDR3 is TGTGCCAGCAGTTACTCAGACAGCCTAACTGCTAACTATGGCTACACCTTC. Its protein product is CASSYSDSLTANYGYTF.